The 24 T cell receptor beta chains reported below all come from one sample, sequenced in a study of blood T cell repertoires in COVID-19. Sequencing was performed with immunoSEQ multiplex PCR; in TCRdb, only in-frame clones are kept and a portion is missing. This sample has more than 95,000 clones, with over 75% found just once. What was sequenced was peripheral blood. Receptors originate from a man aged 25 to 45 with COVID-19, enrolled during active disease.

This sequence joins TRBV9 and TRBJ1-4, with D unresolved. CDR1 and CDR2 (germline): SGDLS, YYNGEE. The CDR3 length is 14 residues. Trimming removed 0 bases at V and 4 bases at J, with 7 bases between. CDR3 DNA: TGTGCCAGCAGCGTAGACAGCTATAATGAAAAACTGTTTTTT. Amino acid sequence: CASSVDSYNEKLFF. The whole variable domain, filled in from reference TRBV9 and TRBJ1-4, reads DSGVTQTPKHLITATGQRVTLRCSPRSGDLSVYWYQQSLDQGLQFLIQYYNGEERAKGNILERFSAQQFPDLHSELNLSSLELGDSALYFCASSVDSYNEKLFFGSGTQLSVL.

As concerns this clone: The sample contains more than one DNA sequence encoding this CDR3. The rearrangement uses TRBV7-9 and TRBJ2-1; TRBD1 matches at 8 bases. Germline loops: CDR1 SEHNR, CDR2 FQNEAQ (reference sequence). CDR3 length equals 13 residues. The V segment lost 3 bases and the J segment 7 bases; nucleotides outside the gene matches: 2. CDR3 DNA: TGTGCCAGCAGCTTCCGGACAGGGAATGAGCAGTTCTTC. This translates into CASSFRTGNEQFF.

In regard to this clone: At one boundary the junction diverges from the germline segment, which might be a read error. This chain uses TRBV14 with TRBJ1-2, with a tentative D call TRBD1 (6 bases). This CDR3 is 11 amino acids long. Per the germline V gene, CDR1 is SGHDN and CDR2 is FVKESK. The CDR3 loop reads CASSQGDRPAF. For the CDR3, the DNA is TGTGCCAGCAGCCAAGGCGACAGGCCGGCCTTC.

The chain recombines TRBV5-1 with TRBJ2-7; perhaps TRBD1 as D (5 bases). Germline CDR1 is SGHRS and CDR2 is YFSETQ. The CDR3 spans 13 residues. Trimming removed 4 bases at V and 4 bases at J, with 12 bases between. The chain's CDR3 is CASSPLQGYEQYF. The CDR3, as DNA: TGCGCCAGCAGCCCCCTCCAGGGTTACGAGCAGTACTTC.

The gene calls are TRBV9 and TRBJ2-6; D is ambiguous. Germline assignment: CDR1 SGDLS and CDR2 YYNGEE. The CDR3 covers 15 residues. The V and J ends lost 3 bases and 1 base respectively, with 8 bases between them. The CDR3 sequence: CASSGGGSGANVLTF. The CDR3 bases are TGTGCCAGCAGCGGAGGTGGGTCTGGGGCCAACGTCCTGACTTTC.

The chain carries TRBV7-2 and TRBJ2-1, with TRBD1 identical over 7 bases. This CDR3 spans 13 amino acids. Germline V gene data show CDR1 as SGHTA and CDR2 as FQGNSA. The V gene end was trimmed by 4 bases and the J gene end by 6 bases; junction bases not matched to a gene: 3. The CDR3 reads CASSSPGGNEQFF. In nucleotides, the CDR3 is TGTGCCAGCAGCTCCCCAGGGGGCAATGAGCAGTTCTTC. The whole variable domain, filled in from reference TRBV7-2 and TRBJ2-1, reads GAGVSQSPSNKVTEKGKDVELRCDPISGHTALYWYRQSLGQGLEFLIYFQGNSAPDKSGLPSDRFSAERTGGSVSTLTIQRTQQEDSAVYLCASSSPGGNEQFFGPGTRLTVL.

For the CDR3, the DNA is TGTGCCAGCTCACCGCAGGGATCTAGCGGGGAGCTGTTTTTT. Its protein product is CASSPQGSSGELFF. The chain links TRBV18 to TRBJ2-2, with a tentative D call TRBD1 (5 bases). The length of the CDR3 is 14 residues. CDR1 and CDR2 (germline): KGHSH, LQKENI. V dropped 3 bases and J dropped 7 bases, with 12 bases sitting between them.

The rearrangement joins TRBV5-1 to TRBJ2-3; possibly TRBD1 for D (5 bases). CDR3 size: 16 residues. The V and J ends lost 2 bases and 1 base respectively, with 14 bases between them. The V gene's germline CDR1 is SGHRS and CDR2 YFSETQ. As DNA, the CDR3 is TGCGCCAGCAGCTTTGGTAATGTAGGGGGCACAGATACGCAGTATTTT. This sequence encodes CASSFGNVGGTDTQYF.

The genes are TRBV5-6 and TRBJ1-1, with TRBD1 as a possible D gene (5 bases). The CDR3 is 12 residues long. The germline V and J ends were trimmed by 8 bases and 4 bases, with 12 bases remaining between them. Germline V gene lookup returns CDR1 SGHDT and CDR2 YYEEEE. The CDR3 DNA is TGTGCCAGTGCCACAGGATTCACTGAAGCTTTCTTT. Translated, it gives CASATGFTEAFF. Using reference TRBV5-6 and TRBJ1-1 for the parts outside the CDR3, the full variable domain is DAGVTQSPTHLIKTRGQQVTLRCSPKSGHDTVSWYQQALGQGPQFIFQYYEEEERQRGNFPDRFSGHQFPNYSSELNVNALLLGDSALYLCASATGFTEAFFGQGTRLTVV.

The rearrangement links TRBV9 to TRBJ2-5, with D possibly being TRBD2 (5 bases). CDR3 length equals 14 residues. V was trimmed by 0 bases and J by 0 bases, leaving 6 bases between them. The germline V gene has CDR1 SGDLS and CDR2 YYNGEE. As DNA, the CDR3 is TGTGCCAGCAGCGTAGCGGGATACCAAGAGACCCAGTACTTC. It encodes CASSVAGYQETQYF.

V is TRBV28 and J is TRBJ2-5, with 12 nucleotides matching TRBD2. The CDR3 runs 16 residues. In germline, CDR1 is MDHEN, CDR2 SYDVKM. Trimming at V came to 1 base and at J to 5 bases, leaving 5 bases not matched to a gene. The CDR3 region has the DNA TGTGCCAGCAGTTTATCCCTCGGACTAGCGGGGGAGACCCAGTACTTC. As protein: CASSLSLGLAGETQYF.

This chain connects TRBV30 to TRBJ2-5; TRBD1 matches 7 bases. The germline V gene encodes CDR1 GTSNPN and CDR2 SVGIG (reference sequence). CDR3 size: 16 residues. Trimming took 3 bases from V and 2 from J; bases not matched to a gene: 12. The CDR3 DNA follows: TGTGCCTGGAGCCAATTTCTCCGGGACAGTCAAGAGACCCAGTACTTC. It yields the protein CAWSQFLRDSQETQYF.

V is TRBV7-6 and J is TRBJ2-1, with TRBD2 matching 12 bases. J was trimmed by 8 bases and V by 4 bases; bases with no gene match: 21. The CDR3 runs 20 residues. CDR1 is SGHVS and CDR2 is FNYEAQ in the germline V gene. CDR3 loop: CASSSKVQTSGSSIRDEQFF. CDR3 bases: TGTGCCAGCAGCTCTAAAGTACAGACTAGCGGGAGCTCTATTAGGGATGAGCAGTTCTTC.

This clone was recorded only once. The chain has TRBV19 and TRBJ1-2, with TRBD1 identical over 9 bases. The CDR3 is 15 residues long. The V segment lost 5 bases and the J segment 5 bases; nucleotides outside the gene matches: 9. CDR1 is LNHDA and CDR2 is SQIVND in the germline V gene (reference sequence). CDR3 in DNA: TGTGCCAGTAGTGGGGGGACAGGGATGGTGTATGGCTACACCTTC. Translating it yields CASSGGTGMVYGYTF.

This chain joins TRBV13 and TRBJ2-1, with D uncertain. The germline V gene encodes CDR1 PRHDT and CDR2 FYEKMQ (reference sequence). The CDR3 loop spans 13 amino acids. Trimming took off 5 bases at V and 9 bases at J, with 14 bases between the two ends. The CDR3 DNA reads TGTGCCAGCAGCCCCCGGCCCCCGGGTGAGCAGTTCTTC. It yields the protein CASSPRPPGEQFF.

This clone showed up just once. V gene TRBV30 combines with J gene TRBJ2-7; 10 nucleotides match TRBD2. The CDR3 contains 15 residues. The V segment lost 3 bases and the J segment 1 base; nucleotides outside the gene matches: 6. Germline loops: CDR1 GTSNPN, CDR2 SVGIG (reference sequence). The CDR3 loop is CAWRKKTSGSYEQYF. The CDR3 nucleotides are TGTGCCTGGAGAAAGAAGACTAGCGGGTCCTACGAGCAGTACTTC.

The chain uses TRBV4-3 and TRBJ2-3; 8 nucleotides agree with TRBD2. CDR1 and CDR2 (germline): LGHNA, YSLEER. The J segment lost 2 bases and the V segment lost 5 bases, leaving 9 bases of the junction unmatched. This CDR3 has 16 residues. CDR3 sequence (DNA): TGCGCCAGCAGCTACCGAGCGGGGGACTACACAGATACGCAGTATTTT. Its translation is CASSYRAGDYTDTQYF.

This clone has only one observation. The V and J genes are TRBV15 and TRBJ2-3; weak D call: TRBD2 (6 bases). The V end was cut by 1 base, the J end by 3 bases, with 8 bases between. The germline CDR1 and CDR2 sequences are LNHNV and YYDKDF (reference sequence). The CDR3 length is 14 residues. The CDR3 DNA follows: TGTGCCACCAGCAGAGGGGAGGATACAGATACGCAGTATTTT. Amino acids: CATSRGEDTDTQYF.

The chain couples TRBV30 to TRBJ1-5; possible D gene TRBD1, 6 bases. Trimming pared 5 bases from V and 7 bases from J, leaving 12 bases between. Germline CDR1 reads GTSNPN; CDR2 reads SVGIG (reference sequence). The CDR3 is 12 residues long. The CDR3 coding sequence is TGTGCCTGGGGGGCGGACAGACAGCCCCAGCATTTT. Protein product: CAWGADRQPQHF.

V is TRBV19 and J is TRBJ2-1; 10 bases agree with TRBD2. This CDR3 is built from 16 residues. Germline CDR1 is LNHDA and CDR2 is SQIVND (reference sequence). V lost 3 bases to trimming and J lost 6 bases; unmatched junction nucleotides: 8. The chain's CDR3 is CASSILLAGALNEQFF. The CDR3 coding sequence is TGTGCCAGTAGTATTCTTCTAGCGGGAGCCCTCAATGAGCAGTTCTTC.

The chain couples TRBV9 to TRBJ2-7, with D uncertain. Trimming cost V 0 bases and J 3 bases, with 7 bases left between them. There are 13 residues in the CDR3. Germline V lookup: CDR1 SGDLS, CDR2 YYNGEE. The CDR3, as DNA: TGTGCCAGCAGCGTAGATTACGGCTACGAGCAGTACTTC. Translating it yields CASSVDYGYEQYF.

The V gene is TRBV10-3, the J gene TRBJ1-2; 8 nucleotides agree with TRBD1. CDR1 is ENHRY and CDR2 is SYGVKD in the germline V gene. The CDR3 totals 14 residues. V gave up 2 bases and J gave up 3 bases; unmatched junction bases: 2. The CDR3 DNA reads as TGTGCCATCAGTGAGAAACAGGGGGACTATGGCTACACCTTC. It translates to CAISEKQGDYGYTF.

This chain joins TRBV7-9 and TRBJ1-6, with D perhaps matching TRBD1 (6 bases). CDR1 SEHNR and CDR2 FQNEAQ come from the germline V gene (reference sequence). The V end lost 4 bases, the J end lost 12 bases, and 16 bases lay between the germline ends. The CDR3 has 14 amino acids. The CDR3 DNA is TGTGCCAGCAGCTCGACACGATACAGGGAACCCCTCCACTTT. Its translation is CASSSTRYREPLHF.

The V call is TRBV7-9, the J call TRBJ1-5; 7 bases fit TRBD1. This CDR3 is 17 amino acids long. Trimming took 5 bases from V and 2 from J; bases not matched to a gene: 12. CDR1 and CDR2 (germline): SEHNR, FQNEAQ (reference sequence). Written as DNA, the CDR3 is TGTGCCAGCAGCCTCAAGGCACAGGGGAAGGGCAATCAGCCCCAGCATTTT. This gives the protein CASSLKAQGKGNQPQHF.